This T cell receptor (beta chain) was found in a study of T cell responses to AZD1222 COVID-19 vaccine (dated by TCRdb to about 2021). About the investigation overall: AZD1222 recipients whose second dose came at about 4 weeks and those whose second dose came at about 12 weeks were combined into one group, since spike-specific TCR depth and breadth did not differ between the two schedules. TCR sequencing covered over 230 trial participants: 200 to 210 given two doses of AZD1222 and 26 given two doses of MenACWY control vaccine. Trial participants were enrolled by age into 18-55, 56-69 and 70-plus year subgroups, with about 150, 28 and 57 TCR-sequenced participants respectively.

Overall study results and their limits: No day 14 peak-response samples were available, so repertoires were characterized only after the peak T cell response. After two AZD1222 doses, both the breadth and the depth of spike-specific TCRs were significantly higher than at day 0 and than in MenACWY recipients. The vaccine-associated CD4 TCRs covered the entire spike protein, and the dominant responses fell in regions 160-218 and 743-854. Participants were mostly white British and included more females than males, and it was suggested by the authors that clonal diversity may have been underestimated. The 56-69-year group was small, and its depth increase did not reach significance, likely because of low power. Reportedly, close to half of the unique spike-specific TCRs recognized epitopes lying outside the regions that are mutated in the B.1.351 and B.1.1.7 variants. Only five to seven AZD1222 recipients were SARS-CoV-2 seropositive at baseline, limiting conclusions about previously exposed vaccinees.

Concerning this clone: What antigen it recognizes has not been identified. Nothing much larger sits one base from this clone, and base qualities are not available.

The label giving this sample's time point can be read as: baseline before first vaccination. The vaccinee samples were drawn from two UK trials, COV001 and COV002, one of which was a single-blind randomized controlled phase 2/3 trial testing AZD1222 (ChAdOx1 nCoV-19) in healthy adults. Trial participant PBMC samples were collected at day 0 and day 28 after the second dose for TCRbeta chain sequencing. The CDR3 regions of human TCRbeta chains were subjected to immunosequencing. Turning to the authors' computational methods: TCRs in the repertoires were matched against a reference library of SARS-CoV-2-specific TCRs that had been generated with the MIRA antigen-specificity platform. Breadth meant the fraction of unique TCRs that were SARS-CoV-2-associated, whereas depth meant the fraction of total T cells that were SARS-CoV-2-associated. Using the MIRA data, each spike-specific TCR was assigned both to the spike region to which the TCR was reactive and to a CD4 or CD8 class. Log10-transformed breadth and depth values were compared by one-way ANOVA with Sidak's multiple comparisons tests. TCRdb limited this immuneACCESS table to in-frame rearrangements with V and J called. A share of clones is missing; checked studies link under half to unresolved V genes, and the rest is unexplained. The V and J calls and the clone size are those of that table, but D and trimming were determined from the DNA. Across this sample there are 130,000 to 150,000 clones, with approximately 92% seen only once. Approximately 1.5% of the sample rests with the top ten.

Trimmed from V: 3 bases; trimmed from J: 5 bases; junction bases lacking a gene match: 4. According to the germline V gene (reference sequence), CDR1 reads SEHNR and CDR2 reads FQNEAQ. The CDR3 runs 14 residues from the cysteine to the phenylalanine. Of all the DNA, just the CDR3 is kept, 42 bases in frame from base 1. Source: peripheral blood, taken on day 0 of AZD1222 vaccination. The V gene is TRBV7-9 and the J gene is TRBJ2-7, with TRBD1 identical over 10 junction bases. The clonotype comes from an adult in good health. The DNA sequence is given as TGTGCCAGCAGCTTGACAGGGGGCCGACACGAGCAGTACTTC. It is translated as CASSLTGGRHEQYF.